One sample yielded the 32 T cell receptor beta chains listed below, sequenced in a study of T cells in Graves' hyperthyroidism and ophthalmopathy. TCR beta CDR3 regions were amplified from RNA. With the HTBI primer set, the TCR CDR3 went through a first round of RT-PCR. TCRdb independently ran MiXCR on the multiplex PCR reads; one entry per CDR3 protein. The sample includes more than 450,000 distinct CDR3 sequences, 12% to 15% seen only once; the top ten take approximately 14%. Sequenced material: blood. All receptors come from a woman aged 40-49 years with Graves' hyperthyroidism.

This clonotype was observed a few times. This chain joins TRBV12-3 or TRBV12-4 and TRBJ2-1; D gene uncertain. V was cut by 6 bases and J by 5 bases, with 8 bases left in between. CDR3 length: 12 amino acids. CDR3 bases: TGTGCCAGCAGCCTTATCCACAATGAGCAGTTCTTC. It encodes CASSLIHNEQFF.

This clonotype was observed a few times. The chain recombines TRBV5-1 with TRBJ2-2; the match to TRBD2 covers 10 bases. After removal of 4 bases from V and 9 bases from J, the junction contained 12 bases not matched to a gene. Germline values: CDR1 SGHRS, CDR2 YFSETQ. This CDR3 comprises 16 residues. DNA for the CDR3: TGCGCCAGCAGCCCCCGGACTAGCGGAGGGACCAGGGAGCTGTTTTTT. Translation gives CASSPRTSGGTRELFF.

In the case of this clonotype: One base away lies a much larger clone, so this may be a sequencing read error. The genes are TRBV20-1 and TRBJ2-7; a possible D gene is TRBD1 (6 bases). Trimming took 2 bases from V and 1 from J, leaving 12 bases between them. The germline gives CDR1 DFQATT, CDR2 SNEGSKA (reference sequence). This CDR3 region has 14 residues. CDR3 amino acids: CSARSTGISYEQYF. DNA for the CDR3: TGCAGTGCTAGATCAACAGGGATTTCCTACGAGCAGTACTTC.

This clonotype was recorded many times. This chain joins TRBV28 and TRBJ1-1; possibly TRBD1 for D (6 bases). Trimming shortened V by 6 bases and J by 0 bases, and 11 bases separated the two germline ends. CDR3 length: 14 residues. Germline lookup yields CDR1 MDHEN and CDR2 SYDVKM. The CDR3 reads CASSNRVMNTEAFF. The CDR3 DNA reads TGTGCCAGCAGCAACAGGGTTATGAACACTGAAGCTTTCTTT.

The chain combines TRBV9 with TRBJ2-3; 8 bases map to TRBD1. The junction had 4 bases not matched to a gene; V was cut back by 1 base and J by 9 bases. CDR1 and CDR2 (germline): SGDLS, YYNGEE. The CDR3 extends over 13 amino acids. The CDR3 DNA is TGTGCCAGCAGCGTACTGACAGGGGACACGCAGTATTTT. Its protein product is CASSVLTGDTQYF.

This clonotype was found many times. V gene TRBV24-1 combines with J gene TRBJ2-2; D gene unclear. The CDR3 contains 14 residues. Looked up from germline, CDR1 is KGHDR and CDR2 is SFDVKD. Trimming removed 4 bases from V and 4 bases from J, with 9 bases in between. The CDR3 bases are TGTGCCACCAGTGACTCTAGGAGCACCGGGGAGCTGTTTTTT. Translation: CATSDSRSTGELFF.

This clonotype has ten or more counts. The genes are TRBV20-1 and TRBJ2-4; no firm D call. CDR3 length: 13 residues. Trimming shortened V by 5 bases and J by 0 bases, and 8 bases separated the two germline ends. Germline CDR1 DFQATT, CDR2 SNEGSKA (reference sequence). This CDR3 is CSAPTQAKNIQYF. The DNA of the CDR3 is TGCAGTGCTCCTACACAAGCCAAAAACATTCAGTACTTC.

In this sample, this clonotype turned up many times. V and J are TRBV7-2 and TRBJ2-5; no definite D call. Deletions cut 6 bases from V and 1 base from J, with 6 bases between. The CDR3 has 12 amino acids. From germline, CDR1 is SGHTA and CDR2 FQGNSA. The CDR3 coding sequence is TGTGCCAGCAGTTGGATCCAAGAGACCCAGTACTTC. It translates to CASSWIQETQYF.

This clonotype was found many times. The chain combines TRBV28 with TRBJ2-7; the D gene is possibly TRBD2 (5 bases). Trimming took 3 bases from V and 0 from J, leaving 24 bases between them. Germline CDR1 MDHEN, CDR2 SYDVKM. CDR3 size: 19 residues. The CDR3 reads CASSFPTPPQAADSYEQYF. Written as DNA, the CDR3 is TGTGCCAGCAGTTTTCCCACCCCCCCCCAGGCAGCGGACTCCTACGAGCAGTACTTC.

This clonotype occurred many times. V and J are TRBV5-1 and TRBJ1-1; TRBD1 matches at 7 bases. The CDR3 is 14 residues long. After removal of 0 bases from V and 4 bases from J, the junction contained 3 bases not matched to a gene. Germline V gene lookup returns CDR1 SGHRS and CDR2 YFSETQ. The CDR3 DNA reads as TGCGCCAGCAGCTTGGAAGGGGGCGTCACTGAAGCTTTCTTT. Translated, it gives CASSLEGGVTEAFF.

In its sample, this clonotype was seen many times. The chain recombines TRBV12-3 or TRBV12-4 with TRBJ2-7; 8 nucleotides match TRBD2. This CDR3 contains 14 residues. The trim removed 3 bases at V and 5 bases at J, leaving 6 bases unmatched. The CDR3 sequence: CASSFMSGSHEQYF. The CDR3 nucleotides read TGTGCCAGCAGTTTTATGAGCGGGAGCCACGAGCAGTACTTC.

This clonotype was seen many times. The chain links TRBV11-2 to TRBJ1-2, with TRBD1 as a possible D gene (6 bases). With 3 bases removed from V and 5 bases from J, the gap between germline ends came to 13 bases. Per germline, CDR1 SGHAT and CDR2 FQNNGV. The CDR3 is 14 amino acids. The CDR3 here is CASSLGGLVYGYTF. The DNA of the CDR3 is TGTGCCAGCAGCTTGGGGGGCCTAGTATATGGCTACACCTTC. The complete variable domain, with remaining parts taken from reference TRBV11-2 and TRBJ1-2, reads EAGVAQSPRYKIIEKRQSVAFWCNPISGHATLYWYQQILGQGPKLLIQFQNNGVVDDSQLPKDRFSAERLKGVDSTLKIQPAKLEDSAVYLCASSLGGLVYGYTFGSGTRLTVV.

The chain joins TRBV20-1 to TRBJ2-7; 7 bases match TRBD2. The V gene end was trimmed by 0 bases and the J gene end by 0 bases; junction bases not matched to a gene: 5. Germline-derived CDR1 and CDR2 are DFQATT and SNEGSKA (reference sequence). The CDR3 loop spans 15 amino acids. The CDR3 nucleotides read TGCAGTGCTAGAGATGGTTCGGGAGGCTCCTACGAGCAGTACTTC. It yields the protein CSARDGSGGSYEQYF.

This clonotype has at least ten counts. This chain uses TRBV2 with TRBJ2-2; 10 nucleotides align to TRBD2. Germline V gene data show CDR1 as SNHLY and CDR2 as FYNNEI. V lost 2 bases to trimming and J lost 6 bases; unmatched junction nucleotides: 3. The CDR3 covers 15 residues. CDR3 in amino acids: CASSEPAGGAGELFF. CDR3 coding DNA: TGTGCCAGCAGTGAACCAGCGGGAGGGGCCGGGGAGCTGTTTTTT.

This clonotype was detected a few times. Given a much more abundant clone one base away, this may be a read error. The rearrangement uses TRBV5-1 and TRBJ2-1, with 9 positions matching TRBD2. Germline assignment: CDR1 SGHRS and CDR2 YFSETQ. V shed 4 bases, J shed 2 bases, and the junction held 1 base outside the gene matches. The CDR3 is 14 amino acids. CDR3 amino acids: CASSPSGTYNEQFF. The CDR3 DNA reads TGCGCCAGCAGCCCTAGCGGGACCTACAATGAGCAGTTCTTC.

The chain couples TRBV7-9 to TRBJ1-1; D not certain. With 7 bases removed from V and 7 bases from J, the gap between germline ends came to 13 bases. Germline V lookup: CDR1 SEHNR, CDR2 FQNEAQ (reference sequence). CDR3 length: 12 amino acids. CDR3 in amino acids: CASITPAGEAFF. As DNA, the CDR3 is TGTGCCAGCATCACCCCCGCCGGTGAAGCTTTCTTT.

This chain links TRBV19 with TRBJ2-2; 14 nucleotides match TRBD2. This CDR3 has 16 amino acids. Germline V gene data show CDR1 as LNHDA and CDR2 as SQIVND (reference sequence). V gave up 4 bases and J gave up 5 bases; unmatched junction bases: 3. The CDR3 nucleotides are TGTGCCAGTAGTACCGGGACTAGCGGGAGTACCGGGGAGCTGTTTTTT. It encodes CASSTGTSGSTGELFF.

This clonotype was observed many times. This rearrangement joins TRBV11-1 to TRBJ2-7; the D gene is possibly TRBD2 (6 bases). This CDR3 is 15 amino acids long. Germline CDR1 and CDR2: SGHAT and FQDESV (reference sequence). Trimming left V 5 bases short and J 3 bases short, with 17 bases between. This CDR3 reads CASSQNSGAGYEQYF. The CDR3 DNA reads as TGTGCCAGCAGCCAAAATAGCGGAGCGGGCTACGAGCAGTACTTC.

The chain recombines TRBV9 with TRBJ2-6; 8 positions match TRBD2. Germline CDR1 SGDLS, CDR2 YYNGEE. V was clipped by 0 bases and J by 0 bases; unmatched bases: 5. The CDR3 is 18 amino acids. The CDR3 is CASSVGLAGFSGANVLTF. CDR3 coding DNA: TGTGCCAGCAGCGTAGGGCTAGCGGGTTTCTCTGGGGCCAACGTCCTGACTTTC.

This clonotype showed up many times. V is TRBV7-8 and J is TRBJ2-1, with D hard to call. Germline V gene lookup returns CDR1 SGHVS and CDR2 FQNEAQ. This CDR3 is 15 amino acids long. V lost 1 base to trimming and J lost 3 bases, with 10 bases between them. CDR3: CASSLGQNHYNEQFF. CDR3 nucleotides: TGTGCCAGCAGCTTAGGGCAGAACCACTACAATGAGCAGTTCTTC.

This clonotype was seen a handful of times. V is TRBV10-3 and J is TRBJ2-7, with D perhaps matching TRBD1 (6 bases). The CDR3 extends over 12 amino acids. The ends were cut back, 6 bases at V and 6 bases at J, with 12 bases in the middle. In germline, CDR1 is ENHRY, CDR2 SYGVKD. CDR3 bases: TGTGCCATCAGCGATGACAGGATCGAGCAGTACTTC. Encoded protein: CAISDDRIEQYF.

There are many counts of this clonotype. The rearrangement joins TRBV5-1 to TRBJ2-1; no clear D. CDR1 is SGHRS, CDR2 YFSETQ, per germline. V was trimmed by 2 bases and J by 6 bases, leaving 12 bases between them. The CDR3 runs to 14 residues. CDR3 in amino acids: CASSLQNEANEQFF. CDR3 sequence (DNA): TGCGCCAGCAGCTTACAAAACGAGGCCAATGAGCAGTTCTTC.

CDR3 amino acids: CATSRDGLQTNEQFF. DNA for the CDR3: TGTGCCACCAGCAGAGATGGCCTCCAGACCAATGAGCAGTTCTTC. The chain carries TRBV15 and TRBJ2-1; D call uncertain. Germline CDR1 is LNHNV and CDR2 is YYDKDF (reference sequence). The CDR3 extends over 15 amino acids. Trimming removed 0 bases from V and 6 bases from J, with 12 bases in between. The full variable domain, rest sourced from reference TRBV15 and TRBJ2-1, is DAMVIQNPRYQVTQFGKPVTLSCSQTLNHNVMYWYQQKSSQAPKLLFHYYDKDFNNEADTPDNFQSRRPNTSFCFLDIRSPGLGDTAMYLCATSRDGLQTNEQFFGPGTRLTVL.

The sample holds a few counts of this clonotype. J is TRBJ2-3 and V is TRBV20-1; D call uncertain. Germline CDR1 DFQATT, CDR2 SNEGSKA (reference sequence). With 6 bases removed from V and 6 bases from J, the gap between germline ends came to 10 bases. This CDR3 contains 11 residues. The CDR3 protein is CSANPVDTQYF. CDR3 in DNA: TGCAGTGCGAATCCCGTGGATACGCAGTATTTT.

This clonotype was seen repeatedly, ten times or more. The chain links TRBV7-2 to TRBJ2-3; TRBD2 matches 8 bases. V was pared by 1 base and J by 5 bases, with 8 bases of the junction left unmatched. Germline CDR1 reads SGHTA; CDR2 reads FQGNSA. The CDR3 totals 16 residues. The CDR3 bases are TGTGCCAGCAGCTTAGTGGCTAGCGGGTTGCTAGATACGCAGTATTTT. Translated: CASSLVASGLLDTQYF.

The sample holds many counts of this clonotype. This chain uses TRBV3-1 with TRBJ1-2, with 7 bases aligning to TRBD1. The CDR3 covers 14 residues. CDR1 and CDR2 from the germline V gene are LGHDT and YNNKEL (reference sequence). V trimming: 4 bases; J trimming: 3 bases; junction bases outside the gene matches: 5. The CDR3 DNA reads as TGTGCCAGCAGCCCGATAGGGGGCGACTATGGCTACACCTTC. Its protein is CASSPIGGDYGYTF.

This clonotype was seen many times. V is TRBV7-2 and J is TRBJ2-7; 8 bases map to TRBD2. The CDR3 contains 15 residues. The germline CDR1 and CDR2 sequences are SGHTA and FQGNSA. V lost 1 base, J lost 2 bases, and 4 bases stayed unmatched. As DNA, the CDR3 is TGTGCCAGCAGCTTAGAACTAGCGGCCCCCTACGAGCAGTACTTC. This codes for CASSLELAAPYEQYF.

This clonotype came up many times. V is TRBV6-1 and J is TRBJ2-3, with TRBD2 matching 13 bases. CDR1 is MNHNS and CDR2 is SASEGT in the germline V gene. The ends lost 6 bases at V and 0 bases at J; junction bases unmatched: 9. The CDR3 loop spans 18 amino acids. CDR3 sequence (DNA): TGTGCCAGCAGACCACTAGCGGGAGGGTTGCGGAGCACAGATACGCAGTATTTT. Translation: CASRPLAGGLRSTDTQYF.

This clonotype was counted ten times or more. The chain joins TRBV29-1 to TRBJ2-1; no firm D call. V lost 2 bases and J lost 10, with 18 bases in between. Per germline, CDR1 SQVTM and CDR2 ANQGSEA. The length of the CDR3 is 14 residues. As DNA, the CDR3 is TGCAGCGTTGAACTCGGCCTGGTGGGCGCGGAGCAGTTCTTC. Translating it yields CSVELGLVGAEQFF.

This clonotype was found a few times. CDR3 nucleotides: TGTGCCACCAGCACTCGACTAGCCTTCGGGGATACGCAGTATTTT. Its protein is CATSTRLAFGDTQYF. The genes are TRBV15 and TRBJ2-3; TRBD2 agrees at 7 bases. With V trimmed by 4 bases and J by 6 bases, 10 bases remained unmatched. Germline V CDR1 and CDR2: LNHNV, YYDKDF (reference sequence). CDR3 size: 15 residues.

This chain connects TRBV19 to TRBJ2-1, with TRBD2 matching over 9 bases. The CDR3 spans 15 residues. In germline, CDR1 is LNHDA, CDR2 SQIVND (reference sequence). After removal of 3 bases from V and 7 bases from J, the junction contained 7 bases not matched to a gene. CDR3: CASSIASGIRNEQFF. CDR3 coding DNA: TGTGCCAGTAGTATTGCTAGCGGGATTCGAAATGAGCAGTTCTTC. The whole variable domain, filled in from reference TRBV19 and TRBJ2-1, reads DGGITQSPKYLFRKEGQNVTLSCEQNLNHDAMYWYRQDPGQGLRLIYYSQIVNDFQKGDIAEGYSVSREKKESFPLTVTSAQKNPTAFYLCASSIASGIRNEQFFGPGTRLTVL.

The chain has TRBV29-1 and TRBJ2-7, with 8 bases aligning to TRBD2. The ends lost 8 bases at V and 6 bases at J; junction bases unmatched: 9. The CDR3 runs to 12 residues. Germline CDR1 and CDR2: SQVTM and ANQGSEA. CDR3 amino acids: CSTKDSGIEQYF. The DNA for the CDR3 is TGCAGCACCAAGGATAGCGGGATCGAGCAGTACTTC.